This T cell receptor (beta chain) was obtained from a study of T cells in Graves' hyperthyroidism and ophthalmopathy. Using RNA transcripts as the source, TCR beta CDR3 regions were amplified. HTBI primers drove first-round RT-PCR of the TCR CDR3. One entry per CDR3 protein results from TCRdb running MiXCR on the multiplex PCR reads. The sample includes around 580,000 distinct CDR3 sequences, around 45% seen only once; the top ten take around 7.7%. No progression to ophthalmopathy during 18 months of follow-up defined stable disease. Lactation, pregnancy, other autoimmune disease or uncontrolled infection excluded patients. From germline, CDR1 is SGHTA and CDR2 FQGNSA. The CDR3 covers 15 residues. Trimming took off 4 bases at V and 0 bases at J, with 13 bases between the two ends. This clonotype has ten or more counts.

The clonotype originates from a woman aged 18-29 years with Graves' hyperthyroidism. Input material: peripheral blood or thyroid tissue (not recorded which). The chain is built from TRBV7-2 and TRBJ2-7, with no clear D. The CDR3 sequence: CASSSFRQISYEQYF. The CDR3 DNA sequence: TGTGCCAGCAGCTCTTTCCGCCAGATCTCCTACGAGCAGTACTTC.